What follows are 22 T cell receptor beta chains derived from one specimen sequenced in a study of T cells in Graves' hyperthyroidism and ophthalmopathy (dated by TCRdb to between 2018 and 2020). Library generation was performed with multiplex PCR. TCRdb shows the sequencer as Illumina HiSeq 2000. TCR beta CDR3 regions were amplified from RNA transcripts. The first round of RT-PCR for the TCR CDR3 was performed with the HTBI primer set and the Qiagen OneStep RT-PCR kit. TCRdb ran its own pipeline on the public reads, namely fastp trimming at Q25 and MiXCR clone calling, and kept in-frame beta chains. Each CDR3 protein appears once, grouped with its most common genes and DNA. A total of nearly 250,000 distinct CDR3 sequences appear in this sample, more than 20% of them only once. The ten largest clones capture approximately 35% of the sample. The specimen sequenced was blood. These receptors were collected from a woman aged 40 to 50 with Graves' ophthalmopathy.

The rearrangement uses TRBV5-1 and TRBJ2-7; 11 bases map to TRBD2. V shed 1 base and J 5 bases; nucleotides not matched to a gene: 2. The CDR3 extends over 14 amino acids. Germline values: CDR1 SGHRS, CDR2 YFSETQ. The CDR3 is CASSLTSGSHEQYF. The DNA of the CDR3 is TGCGCCAGCAGCTTGACTAGCGGGAGTCACGAGCAGTACTTC.

This clonotype was detected many times. The chain has TRBV27 and TRBJ2-2; 9 bases match TRBD2. V lost 2 bases to trimming and J lost 7 bases; unmatched junction nucleotides: 5. From germline, CDR1 is MNHEY and CDR2 SMNVEV (reference sequence). The length of the CDR3 is 15 residues. The CDR3 sequence: CASSLVASGNGELFF. For the CDR3, the DNA is TGTGCCAGCAGTTTAGTTGCTAGCGGGAACGGGGAGCTGTTTTTT.

This clonotype was recorded many times. The rearrangement joins TRBV28 to TRBJ2-5; 8 bases agree with TRBD1. Germline-derived CDR1 and CDR2 are MDHEN and SYDVKM. The CDR3 totals 16 residues. V lost 3 bases and J lost 5; bases outside the gene matches: 11. This CDR3 reads CASSFPRRQGAETQYF. CDR3 in DNA: TGTGCCAGCAGTTTCCCCAGACGGCAGGGGGCGGAGACCCAGTACTTC.

This clonotype was observed many times. The rearrangement uses TRBV5-1 and TRBJ2-5; TRBD2 is a possible D gene (6 bases). V dropped 4 bases and J dropped 3 bases, with 13 bases sitting between them. This CDR3 spans 14 amino acids. Per germline, CDR1 SGHRS and CDR2 YFSETQ. The CDR3 region has the DNA TGCGCCAGCAGCCGATCCGGGAGTGAAGAGACCCAGTACTTC. As protein: CASSRSGSEETQYF.

This chain links TRBV5-1 with TRBJ1-1; possibly TRBD1 for D (6 bases). V was shortened by 3 bases and J by 2 bases, with 14 bases between the two germline ends. Germline CDR1 is SGHRS and CDR2 is YFSETQ. The CDR3 loop spans 15 amino acids. CDR3 sequence: CASSSGQPPNTEAFF. The CDR3 region has the DNA TGCGCCAGCAGCTCCGGACAGCCACCTAACACTGAAGCTTTCTTT.

This rearrangement joins TRBV12-3 or TRBV12-4 to TRBJ2-1; 10 bases are shared with TRBD2. This CDR3 contains 14 residues. The junction had 5 bases not matched to a gene; V was cut back by 4 bases and J by 8 bases. The DNA of the CDR3 is TGTGCCAGCAGTTCCCGCGGACTAGCGGATGAGCAGTTCTTC. It is translated as CASSSRGLADEQFF.

With regard to this clonotype: A read error may explain this, as a much larger clone is one base away. The CDR3 DNA reads TGTGCCAGCAGCCAAGATCCGACAGGGGTCTATGATTCACCCCTCCACTTT. Translation gives CASSQDPTGVYDSPLHF. The chain joins TRBV4-2 to TRBJ1-6, with 8 bases matching TRBD1. Germline CDR1 LGHNA, CDR2 YNFKEQ. The CDR3 runs 17 residues.

This clonotype occurred many times. The V and J genes are TRBV7-2 and TRBJ2-5; 11 positions match TRBD2. Germline loops: CDR1 SGHTA, CDR2 FQGNSA. Trimming at V came to 1 base and at J to 5 bases, leaving 3 bases not matched to a gene. The CDR3 runs 15 residues. The DNA for the CDR3 is TGTGCCAGCAGCTTAGATAGCGGGAGGGCGGAGACCCAGTACTTC. Protein product: CASSLDSGRAETQYF.

The V and J genes are TRBV10-3 and TRBJ1-1; D call uncertain. Germline V gene data show CDR1 as ENHRY and CDR2 as SYGVKD. The germline V and J ends were trimmed by 0 bases and 1 base, with 3 bases remaining between them. The CDR3 consists of 13 residues. This CDR3 is CAISESRNTEAFF. The CDR3 bases are TGTGCCATCAGTGAGTCCAGGAACACTGAAGCTTTCTTT.

This chain connects TRBV7-1 to TRBJ2-3; TRBD2 matches 7 bases. TRBV7-1 qualifies as an ORF whose function is uncertain. The CDR3 totals 18 residues. With V trimmed by 2 bases and J by 5 bases, 16 bases remained unmatched. CDR3 sequence reads: CASSSILGGLEDVDTQYF. For the CDR3, the DNA is TGTGCCAGCAGCTCAATTTTGGGGGGGTTGGAAGACGTAGATACGCAGTATTTT.

This chain joins TRBV9 and TRBJ1-2, with D hard to call. Deletions cut 0 bases from V and 13 bases from J, with 13 bases between. CDR1 and CDR2 (germline): SGDLS, YYNGEE. The CDR3 totals 12 residues. The CDR3 DNA reads TGTGCCAGCAGCGTAGGGATGAAACGTGTCACCTTC. It yields the protein CASSVGMKRVTF.

This clonotype was detected only a few times. The chain has TRBV28 and TRBJ1-5; D is possibly TRBD1 (6 bases). From germline, CDR1 is MDHEN and CDR2 SYDVKM. The CDR3 is made up of 16 amino acids. The V gene lost 3 bases and the J gene lost 2 bases, with 14 bases spanning the gap. The CDR3 DNA is TGTGCCAGCAGTTTTCGGGGGGCGTTAGGCAATCAGCCCCAGCATTTT. It specifies CASSFRGALGNQPQHF.

Ten or more counts support this clonotype. The chain couples TRBV13 to TRBJ2-2; 8 nucleotides agree with TRBD2. Trimming cost V 1 base and J 6 bases; bases outside gene matches: 4. The CDR3 runs 15 residues. Per germline, CDR1 PRHDT and CDR2 FYEKMQ (reference sequence). The CDR3 nucleotides are TGTGCCAGCAGCTTAGACGGGAGGGCCCCCGGGGAGCTGTTTTTT. This sequence encodes CASSLDGRAPGELFF.

The chain is built from TRBV28 and TRBJ2-5, with TRBD2 matching over 7 bases. This CDR3 has 16 amino acids. V gave up 5 bases and J gave up 1 base; unmatched junction bases: 10. The V gene's germline CDR1 is MDHEN and CDR2 SYDVKM. The CDR3, as DNA: TGTGCCAGCAGTGGTCGGACTAGTATATCCCAAGAGACCCAGTACTTC. It translates to CASSGRTSISQETQYF. Based on the CDR3 plus reference TRBV28 and TRBJ2-5, the full variable domain is DVKVTQSSRYLVKRTGEKVFLECVQDMDHENMFWYRQDPGLGLRLIYFSYDVKMKEKGDIPEGYSVSREKKERFSLILESASTNQTSMYLCASSGRTSISQETQYFGPGTRLLVL.

To note about this clonotype: It may be a read error: a sequence one base away is much more abundant. The rearrangement links TRBV20-1 to TRBJ2-7, with D possibly being TRBD2 (6 bases). The CDR3 runs to 18 residues. V was trimmed by 4 bases and J by 0 bases, leaving 25 bases between them. Germline lookup yields CDR1 DFQATT and CDR2 SNEGSKA (reference sequence). The CDR3, as DNA: TGCAGTGCTAAACGATATCTCTCCGGGACTCTAAGCTCCTACGAGCAGTACTTC. It encodes CSAKRYLSGTLSSYEQYF.

In this sample, this clonotype turned up a few times. The chain uses TRBV30 and TRBJ1-6; perhaps TRBD1 as D (6 bases). This CDR3 comprises 15 residues. V was clipped by 0 bases and J by 7 bases, with 13 bases between them. Germline V gives CDR1 GTSNPN, CDR2 SVGIG (reference sequence). This CDR3 is CAWSVPPGVNSPLHF. CDR3 DNA: TGTGCCTGGAGTGTACCGCCAGGGGTGAATTCACCCCTCCACTTT.

Many counts were recorded for this clonotype. The chain recombines TRBV28 with TRBJ1-1, with D possibly matching TRBD1 (6 bases). The CDR3 extends over 16 amino acids. Germline CDR1 and CDR2: MDHEN and SYDVKM. V was shortened by 5 bases and J by 1 base, with 17 bases between the two germline ends. The CDR3 loop reads CASSNTPGQKNTEAFF. CDR3 bases: TGTGCCAGCAGTAACACTCCGGGACAAAAGAACACTGAAGCTTTCTTT.

This rearrangement joins TRBV6-1 to TRBJ2-5; 11 nucleotides align to TRBD2. V lost 6 bases to trimming and J lost 4 bases; unmatched junction nucleotides: 7. The V gene's germline CDR1 is MNHNS and CDR2 SASEGT. The CDR3 loop spans 15 amino acids. CDR3 sequence reads: CASRRQGTSGETQYF. DNA of the CDR3: TGTGCCAGCAGGCGACAGGGGACTAGCGGAGAGACCCAGTACTTC.

The chain links TRBV30 to TRBJ2-5, with D maybe TRBD2 (6 bases). V dropped 2 bases and J dropped 7 bases, with 14 bases sitting between them. The germline V gene has CDR1 GTSNPN and CDR2 SVGIG (reference sequence). CDR3 length equals 13 residues. The DNA of the CDR3 is TGTGCCTGGAGTTGGAGGGAGTGGGGGACCCAGTACTTC. Translating gives CAWSWREWGTQYF.

Ten or more counts support this clonotype. The chain has TRBV4-1 and TRBJ2-4; D gene ambiguous. V was clipped by 0 bases and J by 12 bases, with 12 bases between them. The V gene's germline CDR1 is MGHRA and CDR2 YSYEKL. The CDR3 consists of 13 residues. CDR3 in amino acids: CASSQDRGTPQYF. CDR3 bases: TGCGCCAGCAGCCAAGACCGAGGCACCCCTCAGTACTTC.

On this clonotype: A much larger clone differs from this one at a single base, so this may be a read error. The final CDR3 position lacks the conserved phenylalanine or tryptophan, pointing to a likely read error. The rearrangement links TRBV4-2 to TRBJ2-2; D may be TRBD2 (5 bases). Germline assignment: CDR1 LGHNA and CDR2 YNFKEQ. This CDR3 has 16 amino acids. V dropped 3 bases and J dropped 1 base, with 12 bases sitting between them. CDR3 bases: TGTGCCAGCAGCCAGCTAGCTCTGGGGAACACCGGGGAGCTGTTTCTT. Translation: CASSQLALGNTGELFL.

This clonotype was counted at least ten times. This chain uses TRBV28 with TRBJ2-5, with TRBD1 identical over 10 bases. This CDR3 has 15 residues. Trimming took 4 bases from V and 5 from J; bases not matched to a gene: 7. The V gene's germline CDR1 is MDHEN and CDR2 SYDVKM. CDR3: CASSSRQGAWETQYF. Written as DNA, the CDR3 is TGTGCCAGCAGTTCCCGACAGGGGGCTTGGGAGACCCAGTACTTC.